The clone carrying this TCR beta chain was counted once. What it binds is not known. The trim removed 4 bases at V and 2 bases at J, leaving 8 bases unmatched. CDR1 is SGDLS, CDR2 YYNGEE, per germline. The CDR3 is 15 amino acids. The data are from a study of cytomegalovirus exposure and HLA in healthy donors. Study information: Among several hundred genotyped donors, around 82% fell in the Caucasian-associated ancestry cluster.

Whole-study results and caveats: Later, TCR association rates were found to vary by HLA locus, highest for DRB1 and lowest for HLA-C.

It was with 60 Vbeta and 13 Jbeta primers that the PCR ran. Libraries were prepared by immunoSEQ multiplex PCR; TCRdb keeps only in-frame clonotypes and omits some of them. The sample lists about 260,000 clones, approximately 85% seen once, with approximately 2% in the top ten. The genes are TRBV9 and TRBJ1-2; TRBD1 aligns across 7 bases. Specimen: PBMCs. This receptor was obtained from a woman aged 40 to 55 in good health and CMV-seropositive. The CDR3 coding sequence is TGTGCCAGCAGCCTCCGGGACAGAGGAAACTATGGCTACACCTTC. It codes for CASSLRDRGNYGYTF.